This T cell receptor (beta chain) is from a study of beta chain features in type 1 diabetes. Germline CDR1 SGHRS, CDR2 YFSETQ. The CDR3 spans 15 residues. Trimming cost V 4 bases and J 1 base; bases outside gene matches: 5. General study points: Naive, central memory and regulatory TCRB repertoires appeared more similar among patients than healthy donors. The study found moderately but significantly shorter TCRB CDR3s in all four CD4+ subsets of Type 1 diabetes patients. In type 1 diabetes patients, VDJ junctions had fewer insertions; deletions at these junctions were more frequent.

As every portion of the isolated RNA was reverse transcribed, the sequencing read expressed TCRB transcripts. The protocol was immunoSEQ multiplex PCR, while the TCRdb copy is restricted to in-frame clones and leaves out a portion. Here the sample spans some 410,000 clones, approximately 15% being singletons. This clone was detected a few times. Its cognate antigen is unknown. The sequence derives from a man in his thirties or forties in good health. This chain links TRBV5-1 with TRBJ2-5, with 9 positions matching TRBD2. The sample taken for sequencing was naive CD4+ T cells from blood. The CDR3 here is CASSGSGGSQETQYF. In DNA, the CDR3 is TGCGCCAGCAGCGGAAGCGGGGGGTCCCAAGAGACCCAGTACTTC.